This T cell receptor (beta chain) was documented in a study of CD8+CD57+ T cells in acquired aplastic anemia. CDR3 and TCR beta VDJ profiling relied on a genomic DNA template. TCRdb analysed the reads with MiXCR anew, one entry per CDR3 protein. The sample includes under 200,000 distinct CDR3 sequences, roughly 48% of them seen just once. V shed 5 bases, J shed 2 bases, and the junction held 6 bases outside the gene matches. Per germline, CDR1 LNHNV and CDR2 YYDKDF (reference sequence). This CDR3 has 14 amino acids. Input material: sorted CD4+, CD8+, or CD8+CD57+ T cells (not recorded which) from PBMCs. The sequence was obtained from a human donor in good health. This chain links TRBV15 with TRBJ2-7; TRBD1 agrees at 7 bases. In DNA form, the CDR3 reads TGTGCCACCAGCTCCAAGGGGGCGGCCTACGAGCAGTACTTC. Its protein is CATSSKGAAYEQYF.